A selection of T cell receptor beta chains follows, all from one sample in a study of CD8 T cells in ankylosing spondylitis. Each CDR3 protein is one row after TCRdb ran MiXCR on the 5' RACE reads. The table has over 100,000 distinct CDR3 sequences, around 7% seen once. Source material: blood, either unsorted or a sorted T cell fraction (not recorded which). The receptors here all came from a male donor with ankylosing spondylitis or in good health (not recorded which). CDR3s include the opening cysteine and the closing phenylalanine or tryptophan. The order of the fields is V gene, J gene, D gene, clone size, CDR3 DNA, CDR3 protein. A D gene is named only where the DNA matches it firmly. Part of the rows lack a size; the others show once, few, many or a class for expanded clones.

TRBV12-3/TRBV12-4,TRBJ2-1,TRBD2,few,TGTGCCAGCAGCCGGAGTAGCGGGATCTACAATGAGCAGTTCTTC,CASSRSSGIYNEQFF
TRBV29-1,TRBJ2-2,-,many,TGCAGCGTTGACCTCGAGGGGGGGTACACCGGGGAGCTGTTTTTT,CSVDLEGGYTGELFF
TRBV6-1,TRBJ1-6,-,many,TGTGCCAGCAGGGCTACAGGGTTCAATTCACCCCTCCACTTT,CASRATGFNSPLHF
TRBV5-1,TRBJ2-7,-,many,TGCGCCAGCAACGGTGGGCTCACGGGAGAGCAGTACTTC,CASNGGLTGEQYF
TRBV12-3/TRBV12-4,TRBJ1-5,-,many,TGTGCCAGCAGCCATACAGGGTTGTTCAATCAGCCCCAGCATTTT,CASSHTGLFNQPQHF
TRBV7-6,TRBJ1-5,-,many,TGTGCCAGCAGTTTATCAGGGTTCGATCAGCCCCAGCATTTT,CASSLSGFDQPQHF
TRBV5-1,TRBJ2-2,-,few,TGCGCCAGCACGCAGGTCGGTTACACCGGGGAGCTGTTTTTT,CASTQVGYTGELFF
TRBV20-1,TRBJ1-2,-,few,TGCAGTGCTAGAGTTCGCTATGGCTACACCTTC,CSARVRYGYTF
TRBV2,TRBJ1-1,-,many,TGTGCCAGCAGTGGGACGGGGGAGAACACTGAAGCTTTCTTT,CASSGTGENTEAFF
TRBV12-3/TRBV12-4,TRBJ2-1,-,-,TGTGCCAGCAGTTTGGTAGGGGTCAATGAGCAGTTCTTC,CASSLVGVNEQFF
TRBV29-1,TRBJ2-2,-,many,TGCAGCGTTCAGGGGCGGACCAACACCGGGGAGCTGTTTTTT,CSVQGRTNTGELFF
TRBV28,TRBJ2-7,-,-,TGTGCCAGCAGTTTAATAGGGGCAGAGACCTACGAGCAGTACTTC,CASSLIGAETYEQYF
TRBV10-3,TRBJ2-7,-,many,TGTGCCATCAGTGAAGGACCGAGCTCCTACGAGCAGTACTTC,CAISEGPSSYEQYF
TRBV20-1,TRBJ2-1,-,many,TGCAGTGCAACGGCTAAGTACATAGGACCTCACTCCAATGAGCAGTTCTTC,CSATAKYIGPHSNEQFF
TRBV10-3,TRBJ2-7,-,many,TGTGCCATCATGAAGGGGGGAGACGAGCAGTACTTC,CAIMKGGDEQYF
TRBV12-3/TRBV12-4,TRBJ2-5,-,few,TGTGCCAGCAGTCCACCGTGGGAGACCCAGTACTTC,CASSPPWETQYF
TRBV20-1,TRBJ2-3,-,many,TGCAGTGCGAGACTTAACGGGAGATTAAAAGAAGCCGCAGATACGCAGTATTTT,CSARLNGRLKEAADTQYF
TRBV20-1,TRBJ1-1,-,many,TGCAGTGCCGCGGCGGCATATGACGAAGCTTTCTTT,CSAAAAYDEAFF
TRBV5-1,TRBJ1-5,-,many,TGCGCCAGCAGCTTGGAGATAAATCAGCCCCAGCATTTT,CASSLEINQPQHF
TRBV12-3/TRBV12-4,TRBJ1-6,-,many,TGTGCCAGCAGGGGGACACGGCGAAATTCACCCCTCCACTTT,CASRGTRRNSPLHF
TRBV9,TRBJ2-3,TRBD2,many,TGTGCCAGCAGCGTAGTCAGCGGGAGGAGGGCAGATACGCAGTATTTT,CASSVVSGRRADTQYF
TRBV4-1,TRBJ1-6,-,many,TGCGCCAGCAGGGGCGAGGATAATTCACCCCTCCACTTT,CASRGEDNSPLHF
TRBV28,TRBJ2-1,TRBD2,many,TGTGCCAGCAGTCCGGCCCTAGCGGGAGCTTACAATGAGCAGTTCTTC,CASSPALAGAYNEQFF
TRBV20-1,TRBJ2-1,-,many,TGCAGTGCTGGCGACAGCTACAATGAGCAGTTCTTC,CSAGDSYNEQFF
TRBV9,TRBJ1-6,-,many,TGTGCCAGCAGCCCCTCCAATTCACCCCTCCACTTT,CASSPSNSPLHF
TRBV20-1,TRBJ1-4,-,many,TGCAGTGCTAGAGATTTTCGGGGGGAGGCCACTAATGAAAAACTGTTTTTT,CSARDFRGEATNEKLFF
TRBV27,TRBJ1-1,-,many,TGTGCCAGCAGTTTGTACCGGAACACTGAAGCTTTCTTT,CASSLYRNTEAFF
TRBV12-3/TRBV12-4,TRBJ1-6,-,many,TGTGCCAGCAGTTTAGAAATTTTGGATAATTCACCCCTCCACTTT,CASSLEILDNSPLHF
TRBV15,TRBJ2-5,-,many,TGTGCCACCAGCAGAGGTTATCAAGAGACCCAGTACTTC,CATSRGYQETQYF
TRBV20-1,TRBJ2-7,-,few,TGCAGTGCTAGAGGATCGCCCGGGGGCTACGAGCAGTACTTC,CSARGSPGGYEQYF
TRBV3-1,TRBJ2-3,-,many,TGTGCCAGCAGCCAAGACTCGGGCCTGCGGGATACGCAGTATTTT,CASSQDSGLRDTQYF
TRBV7-3,TRBJ1-2,-,few,TGTGCCAGCAGCCTCTACACGAGCATTAACTATGGCTACACCTTC,CASSLYTSINYGYTF
TRBV20-1,TRBJ2-7,TRBD2,many,TGCAGTGCTAGAGATGCCACTAGCGGGTACGAGCAGTACTTC,CSARDATSGYEQYF
TRBV7-3,TRBJ2-1,TRBD2,many,TGTGCCAGCAGCTTAGGTAGTGCGGGGGGGCAACAGTTCTTC,CASSLGSAGGQQFF
TRBV11-3,TRBJ2-1,-,-,TGTGCCAGCAGCTGGGACGGTAGGTCCTACAATGAGCAGTTCTTC,CASSWDGRSYNEQFF
TRBV20-1,TRBJ2-5,TRBD2,many,TGCAGTGCAAGGGGACTAGCGGGGATCCAAGAGACCCAGTACTTC,CSARGLAGIQETQYF
TRBV7-3,TRBJ2-2,TRBD2,few,TGTGCCAGCCGGTTTATCGGTAGCGGGGCCACCGGGGAGCTGTTTTTT,CASRFIGSGATGELFF
TRBV30,TRBJ1-1,-,many,TGTGCCCTCGCCTCGGACACTGAAGCTTTCTTT,CALASDTEAFF
TRBV20-1,TRBJ2-7,-,many,TGCAGTGCTCCGGAGGTCGGATACGAGCAGTACTTC,CSAPEVGYEQYF
TRBV9,TRBJ2-3,TRBD2,many,TGTGCCAGCAGCATTGGGACTAGCGGAACCACAGATACGCAGTATTTT,CASSIGTSGTTDTQYF
TRBV27,TRBJ2-7,TRBD1,many,TGTGCCAGCAGTCCCCCCCTGGTCCTCGGACAGGGGTACGAGCAGTACTTC,CASSPPLVLGQGYEQYF
TRBV18,TRBJ1-2,-,many,TGTGCCAGCTCACCAAGCTTCCCAGGGAGTAACTATGGCTACACCTTC,CASSPSFPGSNYGYTF
TRBV20-1,TRBJ2-3,TRBD1,-,TGCTGTGCCGAGTCAGTCGGGACAGCCTACTTAGATACGCAGTATTTT,CCAESVGTAYLDTQYF
TRBV20-1,TRBJ2-7,TRBD2,large,TGCAGTGCTAGAGGGACCTTGGGACTAGCGGGAGAGACCTACGAGCAGTACTTC,CSARGTLGLAGETYEQYF
TRBV5-1,TRBJ1-5,-,many,TGCGCCAGCAGCTTGGAAGGGGTCGGGCAGCCCCAGCATTTT,CASSLEGVGQPQHF
TRBV7-9,TRBJ1-1,-,-,TGTGCCAGCATCACGACAGGTAGGACTGAAGCTTTCTTT,CASITTGRTEAFF
TRBV5-1,TRBJ2-3,-,-,TGCGCCAGCAGGGGCGCGGGGGCCAGCACAGATACGCAGTATTTT,CASRGAGASTDTQYF
TRBV20-1,TRBJ1-2,TRBD1,few,TGCAGTGCTGCCGGACAGGAAACGGCTATGAGCTACACCTTC,CSAAGQETAMSYTF
TRBV7-2,TRBJ1-1,TRBD1,many,TGTGCCAGCAGCTCGACAGGGGCTGGTGAAGCTTTCTTT,CASSSTGAGEAFF